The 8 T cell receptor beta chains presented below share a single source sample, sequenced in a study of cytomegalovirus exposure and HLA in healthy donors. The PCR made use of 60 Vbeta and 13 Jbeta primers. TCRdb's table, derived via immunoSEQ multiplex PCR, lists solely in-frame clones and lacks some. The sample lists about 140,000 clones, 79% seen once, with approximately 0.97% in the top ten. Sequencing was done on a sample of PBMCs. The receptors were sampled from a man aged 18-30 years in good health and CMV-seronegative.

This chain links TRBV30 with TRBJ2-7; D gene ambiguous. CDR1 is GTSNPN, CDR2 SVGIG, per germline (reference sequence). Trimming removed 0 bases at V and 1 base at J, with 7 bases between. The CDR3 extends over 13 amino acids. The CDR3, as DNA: TGTGCCTGGAGTGTAGCCCTTTCCTACGAGCAGTACTTC. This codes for CAWSVALSYEQYF.

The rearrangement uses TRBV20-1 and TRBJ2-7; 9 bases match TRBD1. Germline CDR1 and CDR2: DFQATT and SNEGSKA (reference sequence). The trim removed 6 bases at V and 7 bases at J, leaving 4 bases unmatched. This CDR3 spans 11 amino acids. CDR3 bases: TGCAGTGCACCTGGGACAGGGGAGCAGTACTTC. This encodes CSAPGTGEQYF.

CDR3 nucleotide sequence: TGTGCCAGCAGTCATCAACAGGGGTTGAACACTGAAGCTTTCTTT. This encodes CASSHQQGLNTEAFF. The V call is TRBV6-6, the J call TRBJ1-1, with 7 bases fitting TRBD1. The CDR3 extends over 15 amino acids. Germline CDR1 is MNHNY and CDR2 is SVGAGI (reference sequence). V shed 5 bases, J shed 0 bases, and the junction held 6 bases outside the gene matches.

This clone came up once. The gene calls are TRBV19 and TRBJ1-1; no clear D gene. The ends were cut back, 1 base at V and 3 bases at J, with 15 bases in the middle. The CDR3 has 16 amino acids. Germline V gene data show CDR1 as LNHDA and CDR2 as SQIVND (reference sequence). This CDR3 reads CASSIGAGRAYTEAFF. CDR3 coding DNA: TGTGCCAGTAGTATAGGTGCGGGGAGAGCATACACTGAAGCTTTCTTT. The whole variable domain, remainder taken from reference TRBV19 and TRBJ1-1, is DGGITQSPKYLFRKEGQNVTLSCEQNLNHDAMYWYRQDPGQGLRLIYYSQIVNDFQKGDIAEGYSVSREKKESFPLTVTSAQKNPTAFYLCASSIGAGRAYTEAFFGQGTRLTVV.

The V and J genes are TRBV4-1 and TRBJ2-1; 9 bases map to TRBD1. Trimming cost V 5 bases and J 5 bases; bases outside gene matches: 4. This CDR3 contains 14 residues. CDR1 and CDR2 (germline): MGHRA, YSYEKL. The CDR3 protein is CASSRTGEDNEQFF. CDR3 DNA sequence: TGCGCCAGCAGCAGGACAGGGGAAGACAATGAGCAGTTCTTC.

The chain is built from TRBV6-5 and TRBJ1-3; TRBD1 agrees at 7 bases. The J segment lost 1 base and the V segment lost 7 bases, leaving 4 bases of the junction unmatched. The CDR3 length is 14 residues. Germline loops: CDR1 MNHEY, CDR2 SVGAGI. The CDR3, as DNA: TGTGCCAGCACCGGGACAGCATCTGGAAACACCATATATTTT. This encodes CASTGTASGNTIYF.

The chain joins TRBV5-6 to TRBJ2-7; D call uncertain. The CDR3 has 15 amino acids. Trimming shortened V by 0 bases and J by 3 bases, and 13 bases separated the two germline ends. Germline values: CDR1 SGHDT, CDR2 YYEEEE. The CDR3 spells CASSLEANTNYEQYF. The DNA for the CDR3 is TGTGCCAGCAGCTTGGAGGCAAACACTAACTACGAGCAGTACTTC.

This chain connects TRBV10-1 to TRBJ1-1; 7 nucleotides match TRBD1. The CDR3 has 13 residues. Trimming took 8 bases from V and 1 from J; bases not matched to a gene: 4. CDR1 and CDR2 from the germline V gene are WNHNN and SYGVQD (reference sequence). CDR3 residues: CASEGARNTEAFF. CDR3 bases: TGCGCCAGCGAGGGGGCTAGGAACACTGAAGCTTTCTTT.